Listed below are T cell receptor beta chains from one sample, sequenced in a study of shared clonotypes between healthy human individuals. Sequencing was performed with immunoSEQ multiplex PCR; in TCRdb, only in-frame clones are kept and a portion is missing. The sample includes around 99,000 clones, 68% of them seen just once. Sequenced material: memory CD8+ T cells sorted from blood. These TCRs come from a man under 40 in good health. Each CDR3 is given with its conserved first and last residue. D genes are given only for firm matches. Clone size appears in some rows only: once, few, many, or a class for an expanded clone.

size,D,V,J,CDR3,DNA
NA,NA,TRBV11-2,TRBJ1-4,CASSFGGEKLFF,TGTGCCAGCAGCTTTGGGGGTGAAAAACTGTTTTTT
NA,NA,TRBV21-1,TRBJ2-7,CASSKTGRKFYEQYF,TGTGCCAGCAGCAAAACCGGACGAAAGTTCTACGAGCAGTACTTC
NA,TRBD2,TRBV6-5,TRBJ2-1,CASSYGLTSGPEQFF,TGTGCCAGCAGTTACGGCCTCACTAGCGGCCCAGAGCAGTTCTTC
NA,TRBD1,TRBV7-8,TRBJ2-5,CASSSGQGGIQGETQYF,TGTGCCAGCAGCTCGGGACAGGGTGGAATCCAGGGGGAGACCCAGTACTTC
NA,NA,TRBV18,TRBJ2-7,CASSPIPDAYEQYF,TGTGCCAGCTCTCCGATTCCTGACGCCTACGAGCAGTACTTC
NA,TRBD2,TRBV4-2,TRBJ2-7,CASSQDKGLSGRGYEQYF,TGTGCCAGCAGCCAAGACAAAGGGCTTAGCGGGAGGGGGTACGAGCAGTACTTC
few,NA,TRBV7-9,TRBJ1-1,CASRLPGGADTEAFF,TGTGCCAGCAGGTTACCTGGAGGGGCGGACACTGAAGCTTTCTTT
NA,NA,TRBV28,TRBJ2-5,CASSFALPRTQYF,TGTGCCAGCAGTTTTGCCCTCCCAAGGACCCAGTACTTC
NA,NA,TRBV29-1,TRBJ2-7,CSVGGGYEQYF,TGCAGCGTAGGGGGAGGCTACGAGCAGTACTTC
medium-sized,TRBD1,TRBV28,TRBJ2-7,CASSGSGTEPYEQYF,TGTGCCAGCAGCGGGTCCGGGACAGAACCCTACGAGCAGTACTTC
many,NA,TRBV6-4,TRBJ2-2,CASSERDTGELFF,TGTGCCAGCAGTGAGCGGGACACCGGGGAGCTGTTTTTT
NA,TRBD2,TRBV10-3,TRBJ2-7,CAISTGTSGYEQYF,TGTGCCATCAGCACCGGGACTAGCGGGTACGAGCAGTACTTC
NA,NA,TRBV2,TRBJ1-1,CASREWTDNTEAFF,TGTGCCAGCAGGGAATGGACAGACAACACTGAAGCTTTCTTT
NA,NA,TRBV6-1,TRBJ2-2,CASSGSGITGELFF,TGTGCCAGCAGTGGATCAGGGATTACCGGGGAGCTGTTTTTT
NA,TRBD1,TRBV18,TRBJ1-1,CASSKTGEDTEAFF,TGTGCCAGCTCAAAGACAGGGGAAGATACTGAAGCTTTCTTT
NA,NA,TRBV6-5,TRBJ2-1,CASRANNEQFF,TGTGCCAGCAGGGCAAACAATGAGCAGTTCTTC
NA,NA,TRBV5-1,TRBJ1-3,CASSLDQRSGNTIYF,TGCGCCAGCAGCTTGGATCAACGCTCTGGAAACACCATATATTTT
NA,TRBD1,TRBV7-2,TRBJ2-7,CASSLGTEAYEQYF,TGTGCCAGCAGCTTGGGGACAGAGGCCTACGAGCAGTACTTC
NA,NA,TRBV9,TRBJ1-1,CASSPRQLNTEAFF,TGTGCCAGCAGCCCCAGACAGCTAAACACTGAAGCTTTCTTT
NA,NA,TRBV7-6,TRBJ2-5,CASSSHLKQGTMETQYF,TGTGCCAGCAGCTCCCACCTCAAACAGGGTACTATGGAGACCCAGTACTTC
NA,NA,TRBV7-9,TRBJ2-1,CASSLAKTGDNEQFF,TGTGCCAGCAGCTTAGCTAAGACGGGGGACAATGAGCAGTTCTTC
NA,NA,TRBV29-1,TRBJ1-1,CSVEVQGNTEAFF,TGCAGCGTTGAAGTCCAGGGAAACACTGAAGCTTTCTTT
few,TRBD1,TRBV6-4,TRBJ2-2,CASSDSGQGFTGELFF,TGTGCCAGCAGTGACTCGGGACAGGGTTTCACCGGGGAGCTGTTTTTT
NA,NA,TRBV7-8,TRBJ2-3,CASSDRSGYSDTQYF,TGTGCCAGCAGCGACAGATCAGGTTATTCAGATACGCAGTATTTT
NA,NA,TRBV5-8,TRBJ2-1,CASSLVGTAYNEQFF,TGTGCCAGCAGCTTGGTAGGGACTGCCTACAATGAGCAGTTCTTC
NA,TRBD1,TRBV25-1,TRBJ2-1,CASSVRGQLNEQFF,TGTGCCAGCAGTGTCAGGGGGCAGCTCAATGAGCAGTTCTTC
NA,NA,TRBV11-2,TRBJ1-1,CASRGTGNTEAFF,TGTGCCAGCAGGGGGACGGGGAACACTGAAGCTTTCTTT
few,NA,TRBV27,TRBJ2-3,CASSFHPSTDTQYF,TGTGCCAGCAGTTTCCACCCTTCCACAGATACGCAGTATTTT
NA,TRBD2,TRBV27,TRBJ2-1,CASSLRLPGLAGDKYNEQFF,TGTGCCAGCAGTTTACGGCTCCCGGGACTAGCGGGAGACAAATACAATGAGCAGTTCTTC
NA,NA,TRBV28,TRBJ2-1,CATHLPNEQFF,TGTGCCACCCACCTTCCGAATGAGCAGTTCTTC
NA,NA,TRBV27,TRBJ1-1,CASSFQGGDAEAFF,TGTGCCAGCAGTTTCCAGGGAGGTGATGCTGAAGCTTTCTTT
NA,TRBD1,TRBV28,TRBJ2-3,CASSRGQGAGDTQYF,TGTGCCAGCAGCCGGGGACAGGGGGCCGGAGATACGCAGTATTTT
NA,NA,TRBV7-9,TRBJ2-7,CASSGTGGWEQYF,TGTGCCAGCAGCGGGACCGGGGGTTGGGAGCAGTACTTC
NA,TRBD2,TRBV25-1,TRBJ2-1,CASSEPRRLAASYNEQFF,TGTGCCAGCAGTGAACCTCGCCGACTAGCGGCCTCCTACAATGAGCAGTTCTTC
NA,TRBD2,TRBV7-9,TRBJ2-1,CASSTGLAGRSYNEQFF,TGTGCCAGCAGCACCGGACTAGCGGGAAGGTCGTACAATGAGCAGTTCTTC
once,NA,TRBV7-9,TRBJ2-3,CASSFPGKSGLSTDTQYF,TGTGCCAGCAGCTTTCCAGGGAAGAGCGGGCTCAGCACAGATACGCAGTATTTT
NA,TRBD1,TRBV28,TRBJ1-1,CASRDRGYTEAFF,TGTGCCAGCCGGGACAGGGGGTACACTGAAGCTTTCTTT
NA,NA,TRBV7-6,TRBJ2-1,CASSPQPGTYNEQFF,TGTGCCAGCAGCCCCCAGCCCGGGACCTACAATGAGCAGTTCTTC
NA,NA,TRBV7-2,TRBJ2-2,CASSSNRVGGYTGELFF,TGTGCCAGCAGCTCCAATCGGGTTGGGGGTTACACCGGGGAGCTGTTTTTT
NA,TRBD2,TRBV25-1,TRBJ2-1,CASRLGTSGIDEQFF,TGTGCCAGCAGGCTCGGGACTAGCGGGATCGATGAGCAGTTCTTC
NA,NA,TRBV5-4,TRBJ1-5,CASSLGSNQPQHF,TGTGCCAGCAGCCTTGGGTCTAATCAGCCCCAGCATTTT
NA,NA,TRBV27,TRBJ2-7,CASSLGRREYEQYF,TGTGCCAGCAGTTTGGGCAGGCGAGAGTACGAGCAGTACTTC
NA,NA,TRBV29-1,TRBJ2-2,CSVSRGDTGELFF,TGCAGCGTTTCTAGGGGGGATACCGGGGAGCTGTTTTTT
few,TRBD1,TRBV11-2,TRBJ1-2,CASSWTGGYGYTF,TGTGCCAGCAGCTGGACAGGGGGGTATGGCTACACCTTC
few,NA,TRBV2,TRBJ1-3,CASNRVSSGNTIYF,TGTGCCAGTAATCGAGTAAGCTCTGGAAACACCATATATTTT
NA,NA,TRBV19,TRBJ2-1,CASSAGPYNEQFF,TGTGCCAGTAGTGCGGGACCCTACAATGAGCAGTTCTTC
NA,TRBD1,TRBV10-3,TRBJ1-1,CATNRGANTEAFF,TGTGCCACTAACAGGGGTGCGAACACTGAAGCTTTCTTT
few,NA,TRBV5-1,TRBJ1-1,CASSSPGAMTEAFF,TGCGCCAGCAGCTCTCCAGGGGCTATGACTGAAGCTTTCTTT
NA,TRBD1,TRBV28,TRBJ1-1,CASSSTGLQSEAFF,TGTGCCAGCAGTTCGACAGGGCTACAGAGTGAAGCTTTCTTT
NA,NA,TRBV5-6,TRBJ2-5,CASSLVAETQYF,TGTGCCAGCAGCTTGGTTGCAGAGACCCAGTACTTC
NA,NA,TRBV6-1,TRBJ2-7,CASRDTSYEQYF,TGTGCCAGCAGGGACACCAGCTACGAGCAGTACTTC
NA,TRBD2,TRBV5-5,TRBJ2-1,CASSRGLAGVGNEQFF,TGTGCCAGCAGCCGGGGCCTAGCGGGAGTGGGGAATGAGCAGTTCTTC
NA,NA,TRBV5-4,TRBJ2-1,CASSVGEGAYNEQFF,TGTGCCAGCAGTGTCGGGGAGGGGGCCTACAATGAGCAGTTCTTC
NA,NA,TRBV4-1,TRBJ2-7,CASSQASWYEQYF,TGCGCCAGCAGCCAAGCCAGCTGGTACGAGCAGTACTTC
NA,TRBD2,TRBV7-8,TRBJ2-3,CASSSGTSGVLFPSTDTQYF,TGTGCCAGCAGCTCCGGGACTAGCGGAGTACTATTTCCGAGCACAGATACGCAGTATTTT
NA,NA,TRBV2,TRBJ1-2,CASSAGGIDGYTF,TGTGCCAGCAGTGCCGGGGGCATTGATGGCTACACCTTC
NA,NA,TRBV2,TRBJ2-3,CALNPASMTDTQYF,TGTGCTCTGAATCCTGCGTCGATGACAGATACGCAGTATTTT